This is a list of T cell receptor beta chains from one sample in a study of patients and donors after allogeneic stem cell transplantation. TCRdb ran MiXCR on the RT-PCR reads and lists one entry per CDR3 protein. Found here are hundreds of thousands of distinct CDR3 sequences, under 20% of them singletons; the top ten hold roughly 7%. The sequenced material came from blood, either unsorted or a sorted T cell fraction (not recorded which). The receptors derive from a human donor who was either an allogeneic HSCT recipient or a stem cell or donor lymphocyte infusion donor (not recorded which). It is not recorded whose cells these are; they may come from a transplant donor. Each CDR3 is given with its conserved first and last residue. Rows may omit the clone size; those that give it use once, few, many or a size class.

clone_size v_call cdr3_aa
few TRBV29-1 CSVAAGTANSPLHF
once TRBV27 CASSSTGVPWYEQFF
few TRBV20-1 CSVNRATYEQYF
many TRBV5-1 CASSLTGKYSYEQYF
. TRBV27 CASSHRDRRLETQYF
many TRBV6-2/TRBV6-3 CASSWTYNEQFF
few TRBV12-3/TRBV12-4 CASSLAVGFSGPLNYEQYF
. TRBV27 CASSLAGGSFETQYF
few TRBV6-5 CASSYSSRGTKIAKNIQYF
many TRBV7-9 CASSFQGVGNEQYF
. TRBV7-7 CASSGGAPGANVLTF
many TRBV10-3 CANAKDVNEQYF
. TRBV11-2 CASSLMVRLAVSYNEQFF
. TRBV4-1 CASSQGGMGRYEQYF
many TRBV5-6 CASSLIGRNEQYF
many TRBV4-3 CASSPGQAYMNTEAFF
many TRBV12-3/TRBV12-4 CVTDTQYF
few TRBV20-1 CSAPKNTGGSQPQHF
many TRBV5-1 CASSSTERVNTGELFF
. TRBV5-1 CASSLSDVEQYF
few TRBV7-3 CASSLKGTGGQETQYF